This T cell receptor (beta chain) was identified in a study of T cell responses to AZD1222 COVID-19 vaccine (dated by TCRdb to about 2021). Looking at the study overall: A total of 233 trial participants underwent TCR sequencing, of whom about 210 had received two doses of AZD1222 and approximately 25 had received two doses of the MenACWY control vaccine. Trial participants were enrolled into age subgroups of 18-55, 56-69 and 70-plus years, which contained roughly 150, 30 and 60 TCR-sequenced participants, respectively. Beyond this particular receptor, the publication reports: In the small 56-69-year group, the increase in depth fell short of significance, most likely because of low power. The whole spike protein was spanned by vaccine-associated CD4 TCRs, and dominant responses were seen in regions 160-218 and 743-854. A significant rise in spike-specific TCR breadth and depth was observed after two AZD1222 doses relative to day 0 and relative to MenACWY recipients. Conclusions about previously exposed vaccinees are limited, since just five to seven AZD1222 recipients were seropositive for SARS-CoV-2 at baseline. No day 14 peak-response samples were available, so repertoires were characterized only after the peak T cell response. Nearly half of unique spike-specific TCRs reportedly recognized epitopes outside regions mutated in the B.1.351 and B.1.1.7 variants. Participants were mostly white British, with more females than males. The authors suggested clonal diversity may have been underestimated.

This clone was counted once. The antigen it recognizes is unknown. No much larger clonotype is one base removed from it; base qualities were not supplied. V is cut by 3 bases and J by 7 bases, and the space between the germline ends is 13 bases. The CDR3 holds 13 amino acids from the cysteine to the phenylalanine. The retained sequence is limited to the CDR3, 39 bases, with the frame set at the first base. In the germline V gene, CDR1 corresponds to MDHEN and CDR2 to SYDVKM. Interpreted using the paper, the time point label stands for: about 28 days (+/-7) after the second vaccine dose. AZD1222 recipients whose second dose came at about 4 weeks and those whose second dose came at about 12 weeks were combined into one group, since spike-specific TCR depth and breadth did not differ between the two schedules. Vaccinee samples came from UK trials COV001 and COV002, including a single-blind randomized controlled phase 2/3 trial of AZD1222 (ChAdOx1 nCoV-19) in healthy adults. Trial participant PBMC samples were collected at day 0 and day 28 after the second dose for TCRbeta chain sequencing.

The CDR3 regions of human TCRbeta chains were analyzed by immunosequencing. For the original study's pipeline: Repertoire TCRs were matched against a reference library of SARS-CoV-2-specific TCRs generated with the MIRA antigen-specificity platform. Breadth meant the fraction of unique TCRs that were SARS-CoV-2-associated, whereas depth meant the fraction of total T cells that were SARS-CoV-2-associated. Each spike-specific TCR was assigned to its reactive spike region and to a CD4 or CD8 class using the MIRA data. Log10-transformed breadth and depth values were compared by one-way ANOVA with Sidak's multiple comparisons tests. Here the immuneACCESS table is served through TCRdb, limited to in-frame sequences with V and J called. Missing clones are a known gap in these copies; in checked studies unresolved V genes cover under half, and the rest lacks a known reason. Clonal size and the V and J genes are those of that table, whereas D and trimming came from the DNA. The sample includes roughly 67,000 clones, with roughly nine tenths observed a single time. The ten biggest clones cover 25% to 35% of the sample.

The receptor was derived from an adult who received the AZD1222 COVID-19 vaccine. The sequencing here drew on peripheral blood, taken 28 days after the second AZD1222 dose. The sequence joins TRBV28 to TRBJ2-7, and TRBD2 may be the D gene, going by 7 matching bases. CDR3 sequence: CASSFGGQGEQYF. The sequence in DNA is TGTGCCAGCAGTTTCGGGGGGCAGGGGGAGCAGTACTTC.